This T cell receptor beta chain was sequenced for a study of long-term antiretroviral therapy in people with HIV. Survey-level immunoSEQ v3.0 assays were run. Per-sample sequencing targets were about 35,000-50,000 T-cell genomes. TCRdb keeps only in-frame clones here, not all; method: immunoSEQ multiplex PCR. This table has roughly 25,000 clones, over 75% appearing once. This clone was detected only a few times. Germline-derived CDR1 and CDR2 are SNHLY and FYNNEI. The V end lost 8 bases, the J end lost 4 bases, and 15 bases lay between the germline ends. The CDR3 is 14 residues long. The specimen comprised unsorted PBMCs, sampled 1.1 years before starting antiretroviral therapy. The chain uses TRBV2 and TRBJ1-5; the D gene is possibly TRBD1 (6 bases). The receptor's source is a woman under 40 with HIV. The CDR3 coding sequence is TGTGCCAGCGTACGGGACGGGACAAATCAGCCCCAGCATTTT. This translates into CASVRDGTNQPQHF.